This T cell receptor beta chain emerged from a study of T-cell reconstitution after alpha-beta-depleted transplantation in children. TCRbeta library construction was performed incorporating unique molecular identifiers. MiXCR, run by TCRdb on the PCR reads, gives a single entry per CDR3 protein. The table lists about 490,000 distinct CDR3 sequences, roughly a tenth of them singletons. The V gene's germline CDR1 is GTSNPN and CDR2 SVGIG (reference sequence). The CDR3 loop spans 13 amino acids. V shed 0 bases, J shed 12 bases, and the junction held 8 bases outside the gene matches. The TCR sequence derives from a child aged 2-9 years with inherited bone marrow failure, due to receive a stem cell transplant. The specimen comprised PBMCs, sampled before TCRalphabeta/CD19-depleted stem cell transplant. The rearrangement joins TRBV30 to TRBJ2-4, with 7 nucleotides matching TRBD1. CDR3 amino acids: CAWSVDPRDSQYF. The CDR3 DNA reads as TGTGCCTGGAGTGTGGACCCTAGGGACAGTCAGTACTTC.